The 27 T cell receptor beta chains reported below all come from one sample, sequenced in a study of blood T cells in healthy people across ages. It was with a sample-barcoded 5' primer and a J-beta primer mix that a second PCR of about 6 to 12 cycles was run. From the 5' RACE reads, TCRdb called clonotypes with MiXCR, one entry per CDR3 protein. The sample has about 670,000 distinct CDR3 sequences, around 50% seen once. Material for sequencing was blood. These receptor sequences come from a woman of 80 years or more in good health.

This clonotype was detected once. The rearrangement uses TRBV5-1 and TRBJ2-1; no reliable D call. Germline V CDR1 and CDR2: SGHRS, YFSETQ. The ends were cut back, 6 bases at V and 7 bases at J, with 8 bases in the middle. The CDR3 runs 11 residues. The CDR3 is CASNFNNEQFF. CDR3 nucleotide sequence: TGCGCCAGCAACTTCAATAATGAGCAGTTCTTC. Full variable domain (missing parts from reference TRBV5-1 and TRBJ2-1): KAGVTQTPRYLIKTRGQQVTLSCSPISGHRSVSWYQQTPGQGLQFLFEYFSETQRNKGNFPGRFSGRQFSNSRSEMNVSTLELGDSALYLCASNFNNEQFFGPGTRLTVL.

The CDR3 DNA reads TGTGCCATCAGGCGACAGCTCAGCTACGAGCAGTACTTC. It translates to CAIRRQLSYEQYF. The chain uses TRBV10-3 and TRBJ2-4; D possibly corresponds to TRBD1 (5 bases). Gene TRBJ2-7 matches the end of the DNA better, so the J call may be wrong. The CDR3 spans 13 residues. CDR1 ENHRY and CDR2 SYGVKD come from the germline V gene.

CDR3 residues: CASSTHTSGSLQETQYF. For the CDR3, the DNA is TGTGCCAGCAGTACACACACTAGCGGGAGCCTCCAAGAGACCCAGTACTTC. This rearrangement joins TRBV6-2 or TRBV6-3 to TRBJ2-5; 11 positions agree with TRBD2. V lost 5 bases, J lost 1 base, and 9 bases stayed unmatched. CDR3 size: 17 residues. The germline V gene has CDR1 MNHEY and CDR2 SVGEGT.

This clonotype was counted at least ten times. The chain's CDR3 is CASSNQGRSSYNEQFF. The CDR3 nucleotides are TGTGCCAGCAGCAACCAAGGAAGGAGCTCCTACAATGAGCAGTTCTTC. This chain joins TRBV6-6 and TRBJ2-1; D is uncertain. This CDR3 contains 16 residues. Per germline, CDR1 MNHNY and CDR2 SVGAGI (reference sequence). Trimming pared 6 bases from V and 0 bases from J, leaving 15 bases between.

This clonotype was observed once. The chain uses TRBV5-1 and TRBJ2-7; perhaps D is TRBD1 or TRBD2 (5 bases each). Looked up from germline, CDR1 is SGHRS and CDR2 is YFSETQ. Trimming cost V 4 bases and J 10 bases, with 24 bases left between them. This CDR3 is 15 amino acids long. In DNA, the CDR3 is TGCGCCAGCAGCATGTATACGGGACCCGCGGCAGACCAGTACTTC. Its translation: CASSMYTGPAADQYF.

J is TRBJ1-4 and V is TRBV28; D not resolved. The CDR3 has 14 residues. Trimming pared 5 bases from V and 9 bases from J, leaving 16 bases between. Germline CDR1 reads MDHEN; CDR2 reads SYDVKM. CDR3 bases: TGTGCCAGCAGTCTTCCGACGGATACGAAAAAACTGTTTTTT. It codes for CASSLPTDTKKLFF.

This chain uses TRBV20-1 with TRBJ2-5; D remains unclear. The germline V and J ends were trimmed by 0 bases and 4 bases, with 12 bases remaining between them. Per germline, CDR1 DFQATT and CDR2 SNEGSKA (reference sequence). CDR3 length: 14 residues. The CDR3 nucleotides are TGCAGTGCTAGAGAACGCCCATCCCCAGAGACCCAGTACTTC. Encoded protein: CSARERPSPETQYF.

This clonotype was seen many times. V and J are TRBV29-1 and TRBJ1-2; D is uncertain. The CDR3 totals 12 residues. CDR1 SQVTM and CDR2 ANQGSEA come from the germline V gene. Trimming took 5 bases from V and 6 from J, leaving 13 bases between them. CDR3 coding DNA: TGCAGCGTTTACTCGGGCAGCCATGGCTACACCTTC. It is translated as CSVYSGSHGYTF.

V usage is TRBV20-1 and J usage is TRBJ2-5; no firm D call. Trimming cost V 1 base and J 4 bases, with 13 bases left between them. Germline loops: CDR1 DFQATT, CDR2 SNEGSKA (reference sequence). This CDR3 has 14 residues. The CDR3 region is CSARVVEGSETQYF. The CDR3 DNA reads TGCAGTGCTAGAGTTGTCGAAGGGTCAGAGACCCAGTACTTC.

V and J are TRBV5-1 and TRBJ1-1; D gene ambiguous. This CDR3 is built from 13 residues. Deletions cut 0 bases from V and 7 bases from J, with 10 bases between. Per germline, CDR1 SGHRS and CDR2 YFSETQ. The CDR3 region has the DNA TGCGCCAGCAGCTTGGCAGGCGAACTTGAAGCTTTCTTT. Amino acid sequence: CASSLAGELEAFF.

The chain joins TRBV5-1 to TRBJ1-4; 8 bases map to TRBD1. The germline V gene has CDR1 SGHRS and CDR2 YFSETQ. The ends lost 3 bases at V and 5 bases at J; junction bases unmatched: 6. The CDR3 extends over 15 amino acids. The CDR3 region is CASSSGTGPNEKLFF. Written as DNA, the CDR3 is TGCGCCAGCAGCTCCGGGACAGGCCCCAATGAAAAACTGTTTTTT.

This clonotype was recorded a few times. V usage is TRBV20-1 and J usage is TRBJ1-5; D is unresolved. The length of the CDR3 is 13 residues. Trimming took 3 bases from V and 3 from J, leaving 9 bases between them. Per the germline V gene, CDR1 is DFQATT and CDR2 is SNEGSKA (reference sequence). In DNA, the CDR3 is TGCAGTGCTAGTGGGCAGGTCAATCAGCCCCAGCATTTT. It is translated as CSASGQVNQPQHF.

The chain links TRBV7-9 to TRBJ2-3; the D is unclear. The CDR3 totals 14 residues. Germline CDR1 and CDR2: SEHNR and FQNEAQ (reference sequence). V was shortened by 5 bases and J by 4 bases, with 13 bases between the two germline ends. CDR3 loop: CASSPTAISDTQYF. The CDR3 region has the DNA TGTGCCAGCAGCCCCACCGCCATATCAGATACGCAGTATTTT.

On this clonotype: This may stem from a read error, because a much larger clone lies one nucleotide away. The chain joins TRBV29-1 to TRBJ2-4; perhaps TRBD1 as D (5 bases). In germline, CDR1 is SQVTM, CDR2 ANQGSEA. The CDR3 is 14 amino acids. V lost 7 bases and J lost 1, with 14 bases in between. The DNA of the CDR3 is TGCAGCGCGACGCTCAGGGTGGCCAAAAACATTCAGTACTTC. Translation: CSATLRVAKNIQYF.

The chain links TRBV5-1 to TRBJ2-2; possibly TRBD1 or TRBD2 for D (5 bases each). V dropped 3 bases and J dropped 1 base, with 10 bases sitting between them. CDR3 length equals 15 residues. The germline V gene has CDR1 SGHRS and CDR2 YFSETQ. The CDR3 here is CASSSRDQNTGELFF. CDR3 DNA: TGCGCCAGCAGCTCCCGGGACCAGAACACCGGGGAGCTGTTTTTT.

In its sample, this clonotype was seen many times. The rearrangement joins TRBV5-6 to TRBJ1-2; a weak D match, TRBD1 (5 bases). The CDR3 runs 15 residues. Germline CDR1 is SGHDT and CDR2 is YYEEEE. The V end was cut by 3 bases, the J end by 0 bases, with 12 bases between. CDR3 in DNA: TGTGCCAGCAGCTACCAAGGGGAGACTAACTATGGCTACACCTTC. Its translation: CASSYQGETNYGYTF.

The chain joins TRBV19 to TRBJ2-5; D is possibly TRBD2 (7 bases). The CDR3 runs 12 residues. Germline V CDR1 and CDR2: LNHDA, SQIVND (reference sequence). The CDR3 nucleotides are TGTGCGTTAGGGAGGGGGTCGGAGACCCAGTACTTC. This translates into CALGRGSETQYF.

This clonotype was picked up a small number of times. This sequence joins TRBV7-6 and TRBJ2-5; the D gene is possibly TRBD1 (6 bases). V lost 0 bases to trimming and J lost 11 bases, with 19 bases between them. The CDR3 loop spans 15 amino acids. The germline V gene has CDR1 SGHVS and CDR2 FNYEAQ. The CDR3 DNA follows: TGTGCCAGCAGCTTAGCCCCAGGGGCCCCCAAGGAGCAGTACTTC. It is translated as CASSLAPGAPKEQYF.

The rearrangement links TRBV4-1 to TRBJ2-1, with 12 positions matching TRBD2. CDR3 length: 15 amino acids. With V trimmed by 1 base and J by 13 bases, 8 bases remained unmatched. From germline, CDR1 is MGHRA and CDR2 YSYEKL. CDR3 DNA sequence: TGCGCCAGCAGCCAAGGGACTAGCGGGGAAGAGACCCAGTTCTTC. It is translated as CASSQGTSGEETQFF.

In this sample, this clonotype turned up many times. The V and J genes are TRBV2 and TRBJ2-1; 8 positions agree with TRBD1. The CDR3 sequence is 14 residues long. The V gene's germline CDR1 is SNHLY and CDR2 FYNNEI. V lost 6 bases and J lost 9; bases outside the gene matches: 10. In DNA, the CDR3 is TGTGCCAGCAGCCTAAGGACAGGGTCGGGTGAGCAGTTCTTC. This translates into CASSLRTGSGEQFF.

The J gene is TRBJ2-2, the V gene TRBV6-6, with D possibly being TRBD2 (5 bases). This CDR3 has 14 amino acids. Trimming cost V 5 bases and J 7 bases, with 14 bases left between them. The germline CDR1 and CDR2 sequences are MNHNY and SVGAGI (reference sequence). CDR3 residues: CASSRDGVGGELFF. In DNA, the CDR3 is TGTGCCAGCAGTCGAGACGGGGTAGGCGGGGAGCTGTTTTTT.

A word on this clonotype: A single base separates this from a much larger clone, so it may be a read error. The chain links TRBV5-1 to TRBJ2-3, with a weak D call TRBD1 (5 bases). Germline CDR1 is SGHRS and CDR2 is YFSETQ. This CDR3 has 14 amino acids. V gave up 7 bases and J gave up 2 bases, with 14 bases separating them. CDR3 protein: CASGAAVVTDTQYF. DNA of the CDR3: TGCGCCAGCGGGGCTGCGGTGGTCACAGATACGCAGTATTTT.

As to this clonotype: Since a much larger clone is just one base distant, this may be a read error. The V gene is TRBV11-2, the J gene TRBJ2-7, with D tentatively TRBD1 (6 bases). V shed 1 base and J shed 7 bases, with 17 bases lying between them. The CDR3 is 15 residues long. Germline V CDR1 and CDR2: SGHAT, FQNNGV. CDR3 amino acids: CASSLAPQGRGEQYF. Written as DNA, the CDR3 is TGTGCCAGCAGCTTAGCGCCCCAGGGGCGCGGTGAGCAGTACTTC.

This clonotype was seen only once. The chain is built from TRBV24-1 and TRBJ2-3; D possibly corresponds to TRBD1 (5 bases). V was trimmed by 4 bases and J by 4 bases, leaving 17 bases between them. The CDR3 length is 16 residues. The germline CDR1 and CDR2 sequences are KGHDR and SFDVKD. The CDR3 DNA is TGTGCCACCAGTGACCCTGGAGACAGTTCCCCAGATACGCAGTATTTT. Protein: CATSDPGDSSPDTQYF.

The chain combines TRBV10-3 with TRBJ1-1; the D gene is possibly TRBD1 (5 bases). Looked up from germline, CDR1 is ENHRY and CDR2 is SYGVKD. The CDR3 covers 14 residues. The V and J ends lost 6 bases and 3 bases respectively, with 14 bases between them. CDR3: CAISVGGADTEAFF. In DNA form, the CDR3 reads TGTGCCATCAGCGTGGGGGGAGCGGACACTGAAGCTTTCTTT.

The chain couples TRBV14 to TRBJ2-1; 11 bases agree with TRBD2. Trimming at V came to 5 bases and at J to 7 bases, leaving 7 bases not matched to a gene. The CDR3 is made up of 15 amino acids. Germline V gene lookup returns CDR1 SGHDN and CDR2 FVKESK. As DNA, the CDR3 is TGTGCCAGCAGCTTACTAGCGGGAGCTGGTAATGAGCAGTTCTTC. This codes for CASSLLAGAGNEQFF.

This clonotype was seen only a few times. The chain uses TRBV3-1 and TRBJ1-2; D is uncertain. The CDR3 runs to 13 residues. V lost 6 bases, J lost 4 bases, and 12 bases lay in between. CDR1 and CDR2 from the germline V gene are LGHDT and YNNKEL (reference sequence). In nucleotides, the CDR3 is TGTGCCAGCAGTCCCCTGGGCCCCTATGGCTACACCTTC. Its translation is CASSPLGPYGYTF.